A single sample is the source of the 18 T cell receptor beta chains below, sequenced in a study of blood T cell repertoires in COVID-19 (dated by TCRdb to 2020 to 2022). Libraries were prepared through the immunoSEQ multiplex PCR assay. TCRdb limited this immuneACCESS table to in-frame rearrangements with V and J called. A share of clones is missing; checked studies link under half to unresolved V genes, and the rest is unexplained. Recorded for this sample are some 230,000 clones; roughly 80% of them occurred a single time. The biggest ten clones account for roughly 2.4% of the sample. Material: peripheral blood. These receptors were taken from a woman in her sixties with acute or convalescent COVID-19.

This chain uses TRBV5-1 with TRBJ2-5; D is possibly TRBD1 (5 bases). V lost 2 bases and J lost 9, with 14 bases in between. The CDR3 sequence is 13 residues long. Germline CDR1 and CDR2: SGHRS and YFSETQ. CDR3 sequence: CASSFGAPKSQYF. The CDR3 nucleotides read TGCGCCAGCAGCTTTGGGGCGCCCAAGTCCCAGTACTTC.

This chain links TRBV7-9 with TRBJ1-5; 9 bases line up with TRBD1. CDR1 and CDR2 (germline): SEHNR, FQNEAQ (reference sequence). Trimming at V came to 4 bases and at J to 6 bases, leaving 4 bases not matched to a gene. CDR3 length: 14 amino acids. CDR3 protein: CASSSGQGSQPQHF. Here the CDR3 DNA reads TGTGCCAGCAGCTCCGGACAGGGGAGTCAGCCCCAGCATTTT.

V is TRBV27 and J is TRBJ1-5; TRBD1 might be the D (5 bases). The germline V gene has CDR1 MNHEY and CDR2 SMNVEV (reference sequence). CDR3 length equals 15 residues. With 0 bases removed from V and 9 bases from J, the gap between germline ends came to 15 bases. CDR3: CASSLSGRARLPQHF. Written as DNA, the CDR3 is TGTGCCAGCAGTTTATCCGGCAGGGCCCGCTTGCCCCAGCATTTT.

The genes are TRBV7-8 and TRBJ2-7; D ambiguous. The CDR3 sequence is 20 residues long. Germline V CDR1 and CDR2: SGHVS, FQNEAQ. V lost 4 bases, J lost 0 bases, and 28 bases lay in between. Here the CDR3 DNA reads TGTGCCAGCAGCTCCGAACGGTTTCTTGTCACAGCTAACCCCTCCTACGAGCAGTACTTC. It translates to CASSSERFLVTANPSYEQYF.

The chain carries TRBV11-2 and TRBJ1-1; perhaps TRBD1 as D (6 bases). The V gene's germline CDR1 is SGHAT and CDR2 FQNNGV. Deletions cut 2 bases from V and 1 base from J, with 14 bases between. The length of the CDR3 is 16 residues. Here the CDR3 DNA reads TGTGCCAGCAGCTTATACCCCCCAGGGGAGAACACTGAAGCTTTCTTT. Its protein product is CASSLYPPGENTEAFF. Using reference TRBV11-2 and TRBJ1-1 for the parts outside the CDR3, the full variable domain is EAGVAQSPRYKIIEKRQSVAFWCNPISGHATLYWYQQILGQGPKLLIQFQNNGVVDDSQLPKDRFSAERLKGVDSTLKIQPAKLEDSAVYLCASSLYPPGENTEAFFGQGTRLTVV.

This chain uses TRBV6-2 or TRBV6-3 with TRBJ2-3, with 10 bases aligning to TRBD2. The V gene end was trimmed by 3 bases and the J gene end by 4 bases; junction bases not matched to a gene: 1. The CDR3 runs to 14 residues. CDR1 and CDR2 (germline): MNHEY, SVGEGT. CDR3 sequence reads: CASSYTSGADTQYF. The CDR3 DNA sequence: TGTGCCAGCAGTTATACTAGCGGGGCAGATACGCAGTATTTT.

This clone was seen more than once but under ten times. The chain has TRBV6-5 and TRBJ1-6; TRBD1 matches at 11 bases. The trim removed 6 bases at V and 3 bases at J, leaving 1 base unmatched. Per germline, CDR1 MNHEY and CDR2 SVGAGI. The CDR3 contains 15 residues. The CDR3 reads CASRGTGGYNSPLHF. The CDR3 DNA reads TGTGCCAGCAGGGGGACAGGGGGCTATAATTCACCCCTCCACTTT.

This clone appeared a few times. The chain carries TRBV5-6 and TRBJ1-5; TRBD1 matches at 7 bases. J lost 3 bases, V lost 0 bases, and 6 bases had no gene match. Germline V gene sequence: CDR1 SGHDT, CDR2 YYEEEE. The CDR3 sequence is 16 residues long. In DNA, the CDR3 is TGTGCCAGCAGCTTGGGGGGCAGGGGGACCAATCAGCCCCAGCATTTT. Translated: CASSLGGRGTNQPQHF.

V usage is TRBV4-2 and J usage is TRBJ2-3; 7 bases agree with TRBD2. Germline V lookup: CDR1 LGHNA, CDR2 YNFKEQ. V was clipped by 0 bases and J by 5 bases; unmatched bases: 2. The CDR3 covers 14 residues. This chain's CDR3 is CASSQETGGDTQYF. DNA of the CDR3: TGTGCCAGCAGCCAAGAAACGGGGGGAGATACGCAGTATTTT.

Remarks on this clone: In the same sample, other DNA sequences code for this CDR3. This chain uses TRBV11-3 with TRBJ1-1, with 10 bases that match TRBD1. The V segment lost 5 bases and the J segment 6 bases; nucleotides outside the gene matches: 6. This CDR3 has 14 residues. CDR1 SGHNT and CDR2 YENEEA come from the germline V gene. DNA of the CDR3: TGTGCCAGCAGCGGCAGCGGACAGGGGGCTGAAGCTTTCTTT. Translated: CASSGSGQGAEAFF.

The gene calls are TRBV11-2 and TRBJ2-7; 9 bases are shared with TRBD2. CDR1 and CDR2 (germline): SGHAT, FQNNGV. V shed 2 bases, J shed 3 bases, and the junction held 5 bases outside the gene matches. The CDR3 is made up of 15 amino acids. This CDR3 is CASSLMVAGVYEQYF. The DNA of the CDR3 is TGTGCCAGCAGCTTAATGGTAGCGGGGGTCTACGAGCAGTACTTC.

As to this clone: This CDR3 is also generated by other DNA sequences in the sample. This chain joins TRBV11-2 and TRBJ2-2; a possible D gene is TRBD2 (5 bases). The CDR3 covers 14 residues. Trimming took off 6 bases at V and 2 bases at J, with 10 bases between the two ends. The germline gives CDR1 SGHAT, CDR2 FQNNGV. The CDR3 reads CASRGDLNTGELFF. The CDR3 bases are TGTGCCAGCAGGGGAGATCTTAACACCGGGGAGCTGTTTTTT.

The chain couples TRBV5-1 to TRBJ1-5, with a weak D call TRBD1 (5 bases). The CDR3 totals 15 residues. Germline lookup yields CDR1 SGHRS and CDR2 YFSETQ. V lost 1 base and J lost 6, with 14 bases in between. The CDR3, as DNA: TGCGCCAGCAGCTTGATCAGGGTAAGTTGTCAGCCCCAGCATTTT. Encoded protein: CASSLIRVSCQPQHF.

The chain combines TRBV30 with TRBJ2-7; 7 nucleotides agree with TRBD1. The CDR3 is 12 residues long. V was pared by 8 bases and J by 6 bases, with 10 bases of the junction left unmatched. CDR1 and CDR2 (germline): GTSNPN, SVGIG (reference sequence). In DNA form, the CDR3 reads TGTGCCGGGCTAAGACAGGGTTCCGAGCAGTACTTC. This translates into CAGLRQGSEQYF.

The rearrangement joins TRBV6-5 to TRBJ1-6; D unresolved. The germline V gene encodes CDR1 MNHEY and CDR2 SVGAGI. V dropped 7 bases and J dropped 1 base, with 11 bases sitting between them. The CDR3 has 15 amino acids. The CDR3 loop is CASTPGRSYNSPLHF. The DNA of the CDR3 is TGTGCCAGCACCCCGGGGAGATCCTATAATTCACCCCTCCACTTT.

The CDR3 loop reads CASSSHLNYGYTF. CDR3 nucleotide sequence: TGTGCCAGCAGTTCCCACCTAAACTATGGCTACACCTTC. V gene TRBV12-3 or TRBV12-4 combines with J gene TRBJ1-2; the D is unclear. V lost 4 bases to trimming and J lost 2 bases, with 8 bases between them. This CDR3 has 13 residues.

The chain recombines TRBV9 with TRBJ1-1; D unclear. Germline V lookup: CDR1 SGDLS, CDR2 YYNGEE. V was trimmed by 0 bases and J by 1 base, leaving 10 bases between them. The CDR3 consists of 15 residues. CDR3 amino acids: CASSVGTERNTEAFF. DNA of the CDR3: TGTGCCAGCAGCGTAGGCACCGAGCGGAACACTGAAGCTTTCTTT.

This clone was detected a few times. This chain connects TRBV2 to TRBJ1-6; D unresolved. The CDR3 is 14 amino acids. Germline assignment: CDR1 SNHLY and CDR2 FYNNEI. With 3 bases removed from V and 6 bases from J, the gap between germline ends came to 9 bases. The CDR3 nucleotides read TGTGCCAGCAGTGATAGCGCGCGTAATTCACCCCTCCACTTT. Translated, it gives CASSDSARNSPLHF.